These 21 T cell receptor beta chains share one sample of origin, sequenced in a study of blood T cells in healthy people across ages. Sample-barcoded 5' priming and a J-beta primer mix drove a second PCR of roughly 6 to 12 cycles. TCRdb reanalysed the 5' RACE reads using MiXCR and keeps one entry per CDR3 protein. This table holds around 650,000 distinct CDR3 sequences, about a third found once. Input material: blood. The origin of the receptors is a woman at least 80 years old in good health.

The chain uses TRBV19 and TRBJ2-1; D possibly corresponds to TRBD2 (5 bases). V was shortened by 6 bases and J by 0 bases, with 21 bases between the two germline ends. Germline V lookup: CDR1 LNHDA, CDR2 SQIVND (reference sequence). CDR3 length: 18 residues. The CDR3 sequence: CASSLTSPGSASYNEQFF. CDR3 sequence (DNA): TGTGCCAGTAGCTTAACCTCCCCGGGGTCTGCCTCCTACAATGAGCAGTTCTTC.

As for this clonotype: The limits of the CDR3 on the DNA are not certain, so only TCRdb's listed CDR3 is given. The chain joins TRBV4-1 to TRBJ2-2; whether TRBD1, the table's D call, matches the DNA was not checked. Germline V CDR1 and CDR2: MGHRA, YSYEKL. The CDR3 is 22 residues long, counting both termini. The CDR3 region is CASSQVAEHRGAVFWRRRELFF.

This clonotype was counted ten times or more. V is TRBV6-1 and J is TRBJ2-3, with 10 bases that match TRBD2. Germline V CDR1 and CDR2: MNHNS, SASEGT. The CDR3 totals 14 residues. V lost 7 bases and J lost 6; bases outside the gene matches: 7. The CDR3 sequence: CASKIERGGDTQYF. The CDR3 nucleotides read TGTGCCAGCAAGATCGAGCGGGGGGGTGATACGCAGTATTTT.

This clonotype has just a few counts. This chain's CDR3 is CASSERTGKSSYNEQFF. The CDR3 DNA is TGTGCCAGCAGTGAACGGACAGGGAAGAGCTCCTACAATGAGCAGTTCTTC. The V gene is TRBV2, the J gene TRBJ2-1, with 8 positions matching TRBD1. Per germline, CDR1 SNHLY and CDR2 FYNNEI. CDR3 length: 17 amino acids. The V segment lost 2 bases and the J segment 0 bases; nucleotides outside the gene matches: 6.

As to this clonotype: This clone may be a read error of a much larger clone one base away. The CDR3: CASRGATGANHNEQFF. Written as DNA, the CDR3 is TGTGCCAGCAGGGGGGCAACAGGTGCTAACCACAATGAGCAGTTCTTC. The chain recombines TRBV6-1 with TRBJ2-1, with a weak D call TRBD1 (6 bases). The germline V and J ends were trimmed by 6 bases and 5 bases, with 20 bases remaining between them. There are 16 residues in the CDR3. Germline-derived CDR1 and CDR2 are MNHNS and SASEGT.

This clonotype has a handful of counts. The V call is TRBV19, the J call TRBJ2-4; 7 bases match TRBD1. V shed 1 base and J 5 bases; nucleotides not matched to a gene: 2. The CDR3 is made up of 14 amino acids. CDR1 and CDR2 from the germline V gene are LNHDA and SQIVND (reference sequence). CDR3 amino acids: CASSIAGTENIQYF. The CDR3 nucleotides are TGTGCCAGTAGTATAGCCGGGACAGAAAACATTCAGTACTTC. Full variable domain (rest looked up from reference TRBV19 and TRBJ2-4): DGGITQSPKYLFRKEGQNVTLSCEQNLNHDAMYWYRQDPGQGLRLIYYSQIVNDFQKGDIAEGYSVSREKKESFPLTVTSAQKNPTAFYLCASSIAGTENIQYFGAGTRLSVL.

The genes are TRBV7-3 and TRBJ1-6; the match to TRBD1 covers 9 bases. Germline values: CDR1 SGHTA, CDR2 FQGTGA. This CDR3 has 15 amino acids. V shed 3 bases and J 10 bases; nucleotides not matched to a gene: 7. The CDR3 here is CASSFSGQGGSPLHF. CDR3 nucleotide sequence: TGTGCCAGCAGCTTCTCGGGACAGGGTGGCTCACCCCTCCACTTT. Full variable domain (outside the CDR3, taken from reference TRBV7-3 and TRBJ1-6): GAGVSQTPSNKVTEKGKYVELRCDPISGHTALYWYRQSLGQGPEFLIYFQGTGAADDSGLPNDRFFAVRPEGSVSTLKIQRTERGDSAVYLCASSFSGQGGSPLHFGNGTRLTVT.

This clonotype was recorded many times. This chain connects TRBV5-1 to TRBJ2-7; 10 nucleotides align to TRBD1. This CDR3 region has 13 residues. CDR1 SGHRS and CDR2 YFSETQ come from the germline V gene. V was clipped by 4 bases and J by 9 bases; unmatched bases: 7. The DNA for the CDR3 is TGCGCCAGCAGCGCGGGACAGGGGATGTGGCAGTACTTC. Protein sequence: CASSAGQGMWQYF.

This clonotype was seen repeatedly, ten times or more. This rearrangement joins TRBV20-1 to TRBJ2-7, with TRBD1 identical over 9 bases. The CDR3 has 15 amino acids. Germline loops: CDR1 DFQATT, CDR2 SNEGSKA (reference sequence). V was clipped by 3 bases and J by 1 base; unmatched bases: 7. The CDR3 coding sequence is TGCAGTGCTAGTTCCGGGACAGGGATTTCCTACGAGCAGTACTTC. This codes for CSASSGTGISYEQYF.

V usage is TRBV20-1 and J usage is TRBJ1-1, with unresolved D. This CDR3 region has 14 residues. V was clipped by 3 bases and J by 1 base, with 12 bases between them. Germline V lookup: CDR1 DFQATT, CDR2 SNEGSKA (reference sequence). The CDR3 DNA reads as TGCAGTGCTAGTCCCACAGAATGGAACACTGAAGCTTTCTTT. The encoded protein is CSASPTEWNTEAFF.

The rearrangement links TRBV11-1 to TRBJ1-6; TRBD1 matches at 7 bases. This CDR3 has 17 residues. V was clipped by 5 bases and J by 8 bases; unmatched bases: 15. CDR1 is SGHAT and CDR2 is FQDESV in the germline V gene (reference sequence). CDR3 bases: TGTGCCAGCAGCCCCGGAAGTTCGGGACAGCGACATTCACCCCTCCACTTT. It encodes CASSPGSSGQRHSPLHF.

The chain carries TRBV5-1 and TRBJ2-3; possibly TRBD2 for D (6 bases). The CDR3 has 15 residues. CDR1 SGHRS and CDR2 YFSETQ come from the germline V gene. The CDR3 bases are TGCACCGGCAGCTTGCGGCGGGGCCCCACAGATACGCAGTATTTT. Translation: CTGSLRRGPTDTQYF.

This clonotype has a count of ten or more. V is TRBV20-1 and J is TRBJ2-7; 7 bases map to TRBD1. With V trimmed by 4 bases and J by 2 bases, 5 bases remained unmatched. In germline, CDR1 is DFQATT, CDR2 SNEGSKA (reference sequence). The CDR3 spans 13 residues. This CDR3 is CSATRQGTYEQYF. As DNA, the CDR3 is TGCAGTGCTACACGACAGGGTACCTACGAGCAGTACTTC.

The gene calls are TRBV7-2 and TRBJ1-2; 7 positions agree with TRBD1. CDR1 is SGHTA and CDR2 is FQGNSA in the germline V gene. Trimming cost V 3 bases and J 1 base; bases outside gene matches: 11. This CDR3 comprises 17 residues. This CDR3 reads CASSFDRTGGLNYGYTF. CDR3 sequence (DNA): TGTGCCAGCAGCTTCGACAGGACAGGAGGGCTTAACTATGGCTACACCTTC.

This clonotype was recorded at least ten times. The V call is TRBV7-9, the J call TRBJ2-1; 8 bases map to TRBD1. This CDR3 has 15 residues. The V gene end was trimmed by 1 base and the J gene end by 6 bases; junction bases not matched to a gene: 5. Germline V gene data show CDR1 as SEHNR and CDR2 as FQNEAQ (reference sequence). The CDR3 region has the DNA TGTGCCAGCAGCTTAGGGCAGGGGGCAGGCAATGAGCAGTTCTTC. It yields the protein CASSLGQGAGNEQFF.

The V and J genes are TRBV18 and TRBJ1-4; 8 nucleotides line up with TRBD1. Germline V gives CDR1 KGHSH, CDR2 LQKENI. The CDR3 spans 13 residues. J lost 8 bases, V lost 2 bases, and 1 base had no gene match. CDR3 coding DNA: TGTGCCAGCTCACCAAGGACAGGGGAAAAACTGTTTTTT. Protein sequence: CASSPRTGEKLFF.

This clonotype was picked up one time. The chain combines TRBV5-5 with TRBJ1-5; 9 nucleotides agree with TRBD1. The CDR3 loop spans 17 amino acids. V shed 0 bases, J shed 1 base, and the junction held 5 bases outside the gene matches. The germline V gene has CDR1 SGHKS and CDR2 YYEKEE (reference sequence). CDR3 in amino acids: CASSLVTGGRSNQPQHF. CDR3 in DNA: TGTGCCAGCAGCTTGGTGACAGGGGGTAGGAGCAATCAGCCCCAGCATTTT.

This clonotype was recorded a few times. V usage is TRBV2 and J usage is TRBJ2-1, with D perhaps TRBD1 (7 bases). This CDR3 region has 13 residues. The germline V and J ends were trimmed by 4 bases and 8 bases, with 12 bases remaining between them. The germline V gene encodes CDR1 SNHLY and CDR2 FYNNEI. In DNA, the CDR3 is TGTGCCAGCAGTGTAGGCAGGGGGGATGAGCAGTTCTTC. This translates into CASSVGRGDEQFF.

The gene calls are TRBV27 and TRBJ1-1, with TRBD1 as a possible D gene (6 bases). Germline V gives CDR1 MNHEY, CDR2 SMNVEV (reference sequence). The CDR3 runs 14 residues. Trimming cost V 5 bases and J 2 bases, with 12 bases left between them. CDR3 loop: CASSQRGINTEAFF. The CDR3, as DNA: TGTGCCAGCAGTCAGAGGGGGATAAACACTGAAGCTTTCTTT.

The V and J genes are TRBV29-1 and TRBJ2-1, with TRBD2 as a possible D gene (6 bases). CDR3 length equals 13 residues. The germline V gene encodes CDR1 SQVTM and CDR2 ANQGSEA. V gave up 6 bases and J gave up 7 bases, with 16 bases separating them. The CDR3 DNA follows: TGCAGCGTGAAGTCGGGACTGCCAAATGAGCAGTTCTTC. This translates into CSVKSGLPNEQFF.

This clonotype was counted ten times or more. V and J are TRBV5-5 and TRBJ2-7; D is undetermined. Germline CDR1 is SGHKS and CDR2 is YYEKEE (reference sequence). V dropped 7 bases and J dropped 6 bases, with 17 bases sitting between them. CDR3 length: 13 residues. The CDR3 spells CASSGAASTEQYF. Here the CDR3 DNA reads TGTGCCAGCTCTGGTGCGGCCTCCACCGAGCAGTACTTC.